This T cell receptor beta chain came from a study of CD4 and CD8 cells across lung adenocarcinoma regions. Germline loops: CDR1 MNHEY, CDR2 SVGEGT. This CDR3 region has 14 residues. Samples came from patients with localized non-small cell lung adenocarcinoma. Turning to this clonotype: Relative to the germline gene, one junction end is altered; a read error may explain this.

TCRdb called the PCR reads again in MiXCR, with one record for every CDR3 protein. The sample includes approximately 16,000 distinct CDR3 sequences, under 70% of them seen just once. Sequencing was carried out using CD8+ T cells from the center of a lung tumor. The V and J genes are TRBV6-2 or TRBV6-3 and TRBJ2-3; perhaps TRBD1 as D (6 bases). The clonotype was recovered from a female donor with lung adenocarcinoma. The CD4 and CD8 labels of this study may be unreliable. CDR3 sequence (DNA): TGTGCGGGGAGTGGGGGCCGAGTCGAAGATACGCAGTACTTT. This translates into CAGSGGRVEDTQYF.